The source of this T cell receptor (beta chain) is a study of cytomegalovirus exposure and HLA in healthy donors. Study-level points and caveats: TCR beta V- and J-gene trimming was later associated with a missense DCLRE1C variant. A later analysis by the authors found several of the most significant clusters apparently linked to common viral pathogens. Altogether, 150 to 200 TCR beta chains were recorded as cytomegalovirus-associated. A later analysis reportedly identified an Asian-associated ancestry cluster as carrying fewer N-insertions than the roughly 720-donor mean.

Turning to this clone: The target antigen is unknown.

The J segment lost 3 bases and the V segment lost 3 bases, leaving 7 bases of the junction unmatched. Germline V gene lookup returns CDR1 LNHDA and CDR2 SQIVND (reference sequence). The CDR3 runs to 16 residues. The primer mix had 60 Vbeta and 13 Jbeta primers. The protocol was immunoSEQ multiplex PCR, while the TCRdb copy is restricted to in-frame clones and leaves out a portion. In the table there are more than 95,000 clones, 65% to 80% of which are singletons. Material: PBMCs. The sequence came from a male donor in good health and CMV-seronegative. This chain links TRBV19 with TRBJ2-5; 10 positions agree with TRBD1. Here the CDR3 DNA reads TGTGCCAGTAGTATGCCTCGGGACAGGGGAAAAGAGACCCAGTACTTC. Translated, it gives CASSMPRDRGKETQYF.